The 24 T cell receptor beta chains listed next were all sequenced from one sample in a study of spatial heterogeneity in lung cancer. TCRdb re-analysed the 5' RACE reads in MiXCR, keeping a single row per CDR3 protein. The data hold 95,000 to 120,000 distinct CDR3 sequences, with 11% observed a single time. Time point specified: blood at routine non-recurrence follow-up after resection. The sample was PBMCs, taken at follow-up. These TCRs come from a female donor with early-stage non-small cell lung cancer.

This clonotype was seen ten or more times. This chain uses TRBV5-1 with TRBJ2-5; tentatively, D is TRBD1 (6 bases). CDR3 length: 14 residues. Looked up from germline, CDR1 is SGHRS and CDR2 is YFSETQ. V was cut by 0 bases and J by 5 bases, with 11 bases left in between. The CDR3 is CASSLGVTGETQYF. The CDR3 nucleotides read TGCGCCAGCAGCTTGGGCGTCACAGGGGAGACCCAGTACTTC. Looking up the rest from reference TRBV5-1 and TRBJ2-5 gives the full variable domain: KAGVTQTPRYLIKTRGQQVTLSCSPISGHRSVSWYQQTPGQGLQFLFEYFSETQRNKGNFPGRFSGRQFSNSRSEMNVSTLELGDSALYLCASSLGVTGETQYFGPGTRLLVL.

This clonotype was detected many times. This sequence joins TRBV20-1 and TRBJ1-2; 7 nucleotides line up with TRBD1. The CDR3 runs 14 residues. The V segment lost 0 bases and the J segment 8 bases; nucleotides outside the gene matches: 9. The germline gives CDR1 DFQATT, CDR2 SNEGSKA (reference sequence). The CDR3 here is CSARDHDRVGGYTF. DNA for the CDR3: TGCAGTGCTAGAGATCACGACAGGGTCGGAGGCTACACCTTC.

J is TRBJ1-5 and V is TRBV18, with D unclear. The CDR3 length is 14 residues. Germline values: CDR1 KGHSH, CDR2 LQKENI. The V end was cut by 1 base, the J end by 4 bases, with 8 bases between. The CDR3 here is CASSPLDGNQPQHF. CDR3 DNA: TGTGCCAGCTCACCACTGGACGGGAATCAGCCCCAGCATTTT.

This clonotype was seen a handful of times. The rearrangement joins TRBV6-5 to TRBJ1-2; 10 bases fit TRBD1. CDR1 and CDR2 (germline): MNHEY, SVGAGI. J gave up 9 bases and V 6 bases, and 10 bases lay outside the gene matches. The CDR3 consists of 14 residues. The CDR3 is CASSDGLGQGRYTF. The CDR3 DNA follows: TGTGCCAGCAGCGACGGGCTGGGACAGGGGCGCTACACCTTC.

This clonotype occurred many times. This sequence joins TRBV19 and TRBJ1-2, with 9 bases that match TRBD1. The CDR3 loop spans 15 amino acids. The germline V gene encodes CDR1 LNHDA and CDR2 SQIVND (reference sequence). The V and J ends lost 3 bases and 5 bases, in that order; junction bases with no gene match: 7. Here the CDR3 reads CASSMDGTGFYGYTF. For the CDR3, the DNA is TGTGCCAGTAGTATGGACGGGACAGGGTTTTATGGCTACACCTTC.

In this sample, this clonotype turned up a few times. The J gene is TRBJ2-4, the V gene TRBV30; D not resolved. Trimming took 0 bases from V and 4 from J, leaving 10 bases between them. Germline V gene lookup returns CDR1 GTSNPN and CDR2 SVGIG (reference sequence). This CDR3 has 14 amino acids. The chain's CDR3 is CAWSVPRRKNIQYF. CDR3 in DNA: TGTGCCTGGAGTGTCCCGAGAAGAAAAAACATTCAGTACTTC.

The chain recombines TRBV30 with TRBJ2-3; 10 positions match TRBD1. Germline assignment: CDR1 GTSNPN and CDR2 SVGIG (reference sequence). CDR3 size: 15 residues. Trimming took 5 bases from V and 3 from J; bases not matched to a gene: 8. Here the CDR3 reads CAWGRQGAKTDTQYF. DNA for the CDR3: TGTGCCTGGGGAAGACAGGGGGCCAAGACAGATACGCAGTATTTT.

The sample holds many counts of this clonotype. This chain connects TRBV29-1 to TRBJ1-2, with a weak D call TRBD1 (5 bases). V shed 6 bases and J shed 1 base, with 15 bases lying between them. Germline V gene lookup returns CDR1 SQVTM and CDR2 ANQGSEA. CDR3 length: 14 residues. Here the CDR3 reads CSVEGLRNNYGYTF. In DNA form, the CDR3 reads TGCAGCGTCGAGGGACTCCGGAATAACTATGGCTACACCTTC.

This clonotype has ten or more counts. The gene calls are TRBV29-1 and TRBJ2-3; possibly TRBD2 for D (6 bases). Looked up from germline, CDR1 is SQVTM and CDR2 is ANQGSEA. V was pared by 5 bases and J by 3 bases, with 9 bases between. The CDR3 contains 12 residues. The CDR3 protein is CSVKEGTDTQYF. For the CDR3, the DNA is TGCAGCGTTAAGGAGGGAACAGATACGCAGTATTTT.

This clonotype occurred a few times. The chain couples TRBV10-3 to TRBJ2-2, with 8 bases matching TRBD2. In germline, CDR1 is ENHRY, CDR2 SYGVKD. Trimming cost V 6 bases and J 0 bases; bases outside gene matches: 3. CDR3 length equals 15 residues. CDR3 in DNA: TGTGCCATCAGCTTGGGACTAGCGAACACCGGGGAGCTGTTTTTT. Amino acid sequence: CAISLGLANTGELFF.

A few counts support this clonotype. The J gene is TRBJ2-7, the V gene TRBV28; the match to TRBD2 covers 11 bases. CDR3 size: 17 residues. The V gene end was trimmed by 2 bases and the J gene end by 7 bases; junction bases not matched to a gene: 13. Germline lookup yields CDR1 MDHEN and CDR2 SYDVKM. CDR3 in DNA: TGTGCCAGCAGTTTAGGTCTAGCGGGAGGTCCTTATGGGGAGCAGTACTTC. Translation: CASSLGLAGGPYGEQYF.

This clonotype has a handful of counts. This sequence joins TRBV4-2 and TRBJ2-1; D possibly corresponds to TRBD2 (6 bases). Germline CDR1 is LGHNA and CDR2 is YNFKEQ. Trimming pared 1 base from V and 0 bases from J, leaving 10 bases between. The CDR3 totals 16 residues. Here the CDR3 reads CASSQALASSYNEQFF. The CDR3 DNA reads TGTGCCAGCAGCCAAGCCCTAGCGAGCTCCTACAATGAGCAGTTCTTC.

The genes are TRBV6-5 and TRBJ2-3, with D hard to call. Per germline, CDR1 MNHEY and CDR2 SVGAGI. This CDR3 has 16 amino acids. The V gene lost 5 bases and the J gene lost 1 base, with 16 bases spanning the gap. The CDR3 is CASSNRRLRRTDTQYF. Written as DNA, the CDR3 is TGTGCCAGCAGTAACCGACGGCTACGCCGCACAGATACGCAGTATTTT.

The chain employs TRBV11-2 and TRBJ2-7; possible D gene TRBD2, 6 bases. The length of the CDR3 is 14 residues. V was cut by 5 bases and J by 0 bases, with 11 bases left in between. Germline assignment: CDR1 SGHAT and CDR2 FQNNGV. The CDR3 bases are TGTGCCAGCAGCCGGGACTTCAACTCCTACGAGCAGTACTTC. It specifies CASSRDFNSYEQYF. Full variable domain (missing parts from reference TRBV11-2 and TRBJ2-7): EAGVAQSPRYKIIEKRQSVAFWCNPISGHATLYWYQQILGQGPKLLIQFQNNGVVDDSQLPKDRFSAERLKGVDSTLKIQPAKLEDSAVYLCASSRDFNSYEQYFGPGTRLTVT.

The chain uses TRBV7-2 and TRBJ2-1; tentatively, D is TRBD1 or TRBD2 (6 bases each). V was pared by 5 bases and J by 7 bases, with 15 bases between. The CDR3 contains 14 residues. CDR1 is SGHTA, CDR2 FQGNSA, per germline. CDR3 sequence: CASSGGQLGNEQFF. CDR3 sequence (DNA): TGTGCCAGCAGCGGGGGGCAACTCGGGAATGAGCAGTTCTTC.

V usage is TRBV5-1 and J usage is TRBJ2-7; D remains unclear. This CDR3 is built from 16 residues. From germline, CDR1 is SGHRS and CDR2 YFSETQ. Trimming removed 2 bases from V and 0 bases from J, with 15 bases in between. The CDR3 loop is CASSLNAGPSSYEQYF. The CDR3 bases are TGCGCCAGCAGCTTAAACGCTGGACCCAGCTCCTACGAGCAGTACTTC.

V and J are TRBV27 and TRBJ2-7; D is uncertain. The V end lost 5 bases, the J end lost 3 bases, and 11 bases lay between the germline ends. The CDR3 length is 13 residues. The germline V gene has CDR1 MNHEY and CDR2 SMNVEV (reference sequence). The CDR3 DNA reads as TGTGCCAGCAGTCCCGACAAACACTACGAGCAGTACTTC. It codes for CASSPDKHYEQYF.

The genes are TRBV7-3 and TRBJ1-6, with D perhaps TRBD1 (5 bases). Germline lookup yields CDR1 SGHTA and CDR2 FQGTGA. The V gene lost 2 bases and the J gene lost 4 bases, with 6 bases spanning the gap. The CDR3 runs to 14 residues. CDR3: CASSLRQYNSPLHF. Here the CDR3 DNA reads TGTGCCAGCAGCTTACGACAGTATAATTCACCCCTCCACTTT.

This clonotype was picked up a small number of times. This rearrangement joins TRBV7-3 to TRBJ2-3; D is perhaps TRBD1 (5 bases). Per germline, CDR1 SGHTA and CDR2 FQGTGA. Trimming pared 4 bases from V and 4 bases from J, leaving 15 bases between. The length of the CDR3 is 15 residues. This CDR3 reads CASSYGANIPDTQYF. The CDR3 DNA is TGTGCCAGCAGCTATGGGGCTAACATCCCAGATACGCAGTATTTT.

Here the CDR3 reads CAWRAGRNTEAFF. The DNA of the CDR3 is TGTGCCTGGAGAGCCGGGAGGAACACTGAAGCTTTCTTT. V and J are TRBV30 and TRBJ1-1, with no clear D. CDR3 length equals 13 residues. Germline V gene lookup returns CDR1 GTSNPN and CDR2 SVGIG (reference sequence). Trimming took 3 bases from V and 1 from J, leaving 9 bases between them.

The chain is built from TRBV28 and TRBJ1-1; a possible D gene is TRBD1 (6 bases). CDR1 is MDHEN, CDR2 SYDVKM, per germline. The CDR3 has 14 amino acids. V was trimmed by 5 bases and J by 2 bases, leaving 12 bases between them. Here the CDR3 DNA reads TGTGCCAGCAGTGCCGGGACACTAAACACTGAAGCTTTCTTT. It specifies CASSAGTLNTEAFF. Supplemented by reference TRBV28 and TRBJ1-1, the full variable domain reads DVKVTQSSRYLVKRTGEKVFLECVQDMDHENMFWYRQDPGLGLRLIYFSYDVKMKEKGDIPEGYSVSREKKERFSLILESASTNQTSMYLCASSAGTLNTEAFFGQGTRLTVV.

This clonotype occurred many times. The V call is TRBV28, the J call TRBJ1-5, with D unresolved. Deletions cut 8 bases from V and 3 bases from J, with 14 bases between. Germline loops: CDR1 MDHEN, CDR2 SYDVKM. This CDR3 is 14 amino acids long. CDR3 DNA: TGTGCCAGCTCGCGGATGGTTGTCAATCAGCCCCAGCATTTT. Residues: CASSRMVVNQPQHF.

This clonotype was detected only a few times. The CDR3: CASSLRNTIYF. The CDR3 DNA reads as TGTGCCAGCAGCTTACGAAACACCATATATTTT. V is TRBV7-2 and J is TRBJ1-3; no clear D gene. This CDR3 is 11 amino acids long. CDR1 SGHTA and CDR2 FQGNSA come from the germline V gene. V dropped 2 bases and J dropped 5 bases, with 1 base sitting between them.

This clonotype was counted many times. The rearrangement uses TRBV28 and TRBJ1-5; 12 positions match TRBD1. Germline V gene lookup returns CDR1 MDHEN and CDR2 SYDVKM. The CDR3 length is 15 residues. Losses at the gene ends were 3 bases for V and 6 bases for J; bases not matched to a gene: 3. Written as DNA, the CDR3 is TGTGCCAGCAGTTTGGGACAGGGGGCCCGTCAGCCCCAGCATTTT. This sequence encodes CASSLGQGARQPQHF. Full variable domain (missing parts from reference TRBV28 and TRBJ1-5): DVKVTQSSRYLVKRTGEKVFLECVQDMDHENMFWYRQDPGLGLRLIYFSYDVKMKEKGDIPEGYSVSREKKERFSLILESASTNQTSMYLCASSLGQGARQPQHFGDGTRLSIL.